The clone carrying this T cell receptor (beta chain) appeared many times. The antigen is unknown. These data are taken from a study of T cells in Graves' hyperthyroidism and ophthalmopathy. A lack of ophthalmopathy progression within 18 months defined stable Graves' hyperthyroidism. The source of the PBMCs was 8.5 to 10 ml of fresh peripheral blood. Study-wide results and limits: Among thyroid clonotypes expanded above 0.001, most also appeared in blood.

TCR beta CDR3 regions were amplified from RNA. HTBI primers drove first-round RT-PCR of the TCR CDR3. TCRdb ran MiXCR on the multiplex PCR reads and lists one entry per CDR3 protein. The sample contains about 620,000 distinct CDR3 sequences, 15% to 20% of which appear only once. This TCR came from a woman aged 25 to 39 with Graves' hyperthyroidism. Material for sequencing was blood.

The CDR3 nucleotides are TGTGCCACCAGCAGAGGGGAAGCGGGAGGGCCCTATTTCAATGAGCAGTTCTTC. Amino acid sequence: CATSRGEAGGPYFNEQFF. The chain joins TRBV15 to TRBJ2-1; 10 bases map to TRBD2. CDR1 LNHNV and CDR2 YYDKDF come from the germline V gene (reference sequence). J was trimmed by 6 bases and V by 1 base; bases with no gene match: 12. The CDR3 sequence is 18 residues long.